This T cell receptor (beta chain) was captured by sequencing in a study of T cell responses to AZD1222 COVID-19 vaccine. Whole-study results and caveats: Nearly half of unique spike-specific TCRs reportedly avoided B.1.351 and B.1.1.7 mutated regions. Females made up more of the donors, who were largely white British, and clonal diversity may have come out too low.

Measured with immunoSEQ multiplex PCR; TCRdb has only the in-frame clones, and not every one. The table records 45,000 to 70,000 clones, around 90% of them present only once. Turning to this clone: The antigen remains unidentified.

The V end was cut by 2 bases, the J end by 4 bases, with 17 bases between. Germline V gene sequence: CDR1 GTSNPN, CDR2 SVGIG (reference sequence). The CDR3 is 15 amino acids. Source: peripheral blood, taken 28 days after the second AZD1222 dose. The TCR originated in an adult who received the AZD1222 COVID-19 vaccine. The V gene is TRBV30, the J gene TRBJ2-5; D is possibly TRBD1 or TRBD2 (5 bases each). CDR3 nucleotides: TGTGCCTGGAGTCCTGGGACCCGGGGCACAGAGACCCAGTACTTC. Its protein product is CAWSPGTRGTETQYF.